This is a list of T cell receptor beta chains from one sample in a study of cytomegalovirus exposure and HLA in healthy donors. Data came from immunoSEQ multiplex PCR; TCRdb stores just in-frame clones and leaves some out. This listing includes more than 50,000 clones. Sequenced: PBMCs. All receptors derive from a woman aged 40 to 50 in good health and CMV-seronegative. Both conserved end residues are part of each CDR3. Each record gives: V gene, J gene, D gene, CDR3 DNA, CDR3 protein. A D gene is named only where the DNA matches it firmly.

TRBV4-3	TRBJ1-2	.	TGCGCCAGCAGCCAAGAGCCCCACGGGACCTGGGGTGGAGGGTATATGGGATATGGCTACACCTTC	CASSQEPHGTWGGGYMGYGYTF
TRBV6-5	TRBJ1-2	.	TGTGCCAGCTGCGCGACAAGGGCGGGTGGCTACACCTTC	CASCATRAGGYTF
TRBV9	TRBJ1-2	TRBD1	TGTGCCAGCAGCGTACAACAGGGGGCGGCGGGCTACACCTTC	CASSVQQGAAGYTF
TRBV19	TRBJ1-1	.	TGTGCCAGTAGTATAGTAAGCAGGGAAGAAGCTTTCTTT	CASSIVSREEAFF
TRBV28	TRBJ2-7	.	TGTGCCAGCAGTTTGGCGGGACGGGGGATCTACGAGCAGTACTTC	CASSLAGRGIYEQYF
TRBV19	TRBJ2-3	.	TGTGCCAGTAATTACAGGATTTCTAGCACAGATACGCAGTATTTT	CASNYRISSTDTQYF
TRBV20-1	TRBJ2-2	.	TGCAGTGCTAGCAGCGCCGGGGAGCTGTTTTTT	CSASSAGELFF
TRBV5-1	TRBJ2-1	.	TGCGCCAGCAGCTTTCCGGGGAATGAGCAGTTCTTC	CASSFPGNEQFF
TRBV18	TRBJ2-1	TRBD1	TGTGCCAGCTCTCCTGTGCAGGGGGCCTACAATGAGCAGTTCTTC	CASSPVQGAYNEQFF
TRBV28	TRBJ1-6	.	TGTGCCAGCAGCTCCCTAGGCTTTCATTGGTCACCCCTCCACTTT	CASSSLGFHWSPLHF
TRBV9	TRBJ2-2	.	TGTGCCAGCAGCGTTTGGATTAGCGGGAACACCGGGGAGCTGTTTTTT	CASSVWISGNTGELFF
TRBV15	TRBJ2-3	TRBD1	TGTGCCACCAGCCGAAGACAGGGACCCACAGATACGCAGTATTTT	CATSRRQGPTDTQYF
TRBV5-1	TRBJ2-1	TRBD2	TGCGCCAGCAGCTGGAGGACTAGCGGGGGGGAGGAGCAGTTCTTC	CASSWRTSGGEEQFF
TRBV5-1	TRBJ1-2	TRBD1	TGCGCCAGCAGCACAGGACAGGGGACCTATGGCTACACCTTC	CASSTGQGTYGYTF
TRBV7-2	TRBJ2-7	TRBD1	TGTGCCAGCAGCTTAGTATCCGGGACAGGGGCAGGCGAGCAGTACTTC	CASSLVSGTGAGEQYF
TRBV6-5	TRBJ2-6	.	TGTGCCAGCAGCCTACAGTACTCTGGGGCCAACGTCCTGACTTTC	CASSLQYSGANVLTF
TRBV7-6	TRBJ2-3	.	TGTGCCAGCAGCTCACTCGGGGGGCCGAGCACAGATACGCAGTATTTT	CASSSLGGPSTDTQYF
TRBV6-1	TRBJ1-4	.	TGTGCCAGCAGTGAAGGACAGGTCCTAAATGAAAAACTGTTTTTT	CASSEGQVLNEKLFF
TRBV18	TRBJ2-2	.	TGTGCCAGCTCACGGCCTAACACCGGGGAGCTGTTTTTT	CASSRPNTGELFF
TRBV7-9	TRBJ1-2	.	TGTGCCAGCAGCTTAGAAGGGAGGAGATCTAACTATGGCTACACCTTC	CASSLEGRRSNYGYTF
TRBV9	TRBJ2-7	TRBD1	TGTGCCAGCAGCGTAGGGCAGGGGGCGAACGAGCAGTACTTC	CASSVGQGANEQYF
TRBV6-5	TRBJ1-3	.	TGTGCCAGCAGCCCCGGGGGGTTCGAAGGAAACACCATATATTTT	CASSPGGFEGNTIYF
TRBV7-9	TRBJ2-1	.	TGTGCCAGCAGCTTAATCCTCAATGAGCAGTTCTTC	CASSLILNEQFF